Listed below are T cell receptor beta chains from one sample, sequenced in a study of early stage breast cancer tumors. TCRdb keeps only in-frame clones here, not all; method: immunoSEQ multiplex PCR. The sample carries 25,000 to 35,000 clones, 80% recorded once. The sequenced sample was blood. The receptors were sampled from a person between 55 and 69 years old with breast cancer. Both conserved end residues are part of each CDR3. The D gene is left open where the match is weak. Size is omitted from some rows. Given values are once, few, many or a class for expanded clones.

d_gene,j_gene,len,abundance,v_gene,CDR3aa,CDR3nt
TRBD2,TRBJ2-7,16,NA,TRBV6-1,CASSESTSGRAREQYF,TGTGCCAGCAGTGAATCAACTAGCGGGAGGGCCCGAGAGCAGTACTTC
NA,TRBJ2-7,11,NA,TRBV5-6,CASSRGGEQYF,TGTGCCAGCAGCAGGGGGGGCGAGCAGTACTTC
NA,TRBJ1-4,13,NA,TRBV2,CASTPMGGEKLFF,TGTGCCAGCACCCCAATGGGAGGAGAAAAACTGTTTTTT
TRBD2,TRBJ2-6,18,once,TRBV7-3,CASSLFLAGTSGANVLTF,TGTGCCAGCAGTCTATTCCTAGCGGGAACCTCTGGGGCCAACGTCCTGACTTTC
NA,TRBJ2-7,11,NA,TRBV6-1,CASGLTDEQYF,TGTGCCAGCGGGCTCACGGACGAGCAGTACTTC
TRBD1,TRBJ1-4,15,once,TRBV6-5,CARRLDGTDNEKLFF,TGTGCCAGAAGACTCGACGGGACAGATAATGAAAAACTGTTTTTT
NA,TRBJ1-5,13,NA,TRBV9,CASSARYNQPQHF,TGTGCCAGCAGCGCGCGTTACAATCAGCCCCAGCATTTT
TRBD2,TRBJ2-1,18,NA,TRBV10-1,CASSRFSSGSFAYNEQFF,TGCGCCAGCAGTAGGTTCTCTAGCGGGAGTTTCGCCTACAATGAGCAGTTCTTC
TRBD2,TRBJ2-3,16,few,TRBV19,CASSKRLAGSTDTQYF,TGTGCCAGTAGTAAACGACTAGCGGGAAGCACAGATACGCAGTATTTT
TRBD1,TRBJ2-5,14,NA,TRBV7-9,CASSGTGGQETQYF,TGTGCCAGCAGCGGGACAGGGGGCCAGGAGACCCAGTACTTC
TRBD2,TRBJ2-7,14,NA,TRBV29-1,CSVVASGPPYEQYF,TGCAGCGTTGTGGCTAGCGGTCCCCCCTACGAGCAGTACTTC
TRBD2,TRBJ2-7,14,NA,TRBV28,CASSPTERESEQYF,TGTGCCAGCAGTCCTACGGAGCGGGAGTCCGAGCAGTACTTC
NA,TRBJ1-5,13,NA,TRBV6-1,CASLLRSNQPQHF,TGTGCCAGCTTACTCCGTAGCAATCAGCCCCAGCATTTT
TRBD2,TRBJ2-7,18,NA,TRBV7-9,CASSPTGLAGPRTDEQYF,TGTGCCAGCAGCCCAACGGGACTAGCGGGACCAAGGACAGACGAGCAGTACTTC
TRBD1,TRBJ2-7,14,NA,TRBV30,CAWSELTGAYEQYF,TGTGCCTGGAGTGAACTGACAGGGGCCTACGAGCAGTACTTC
TRBD2,TRBJ2-2,16,once,TRBV4-3,CASSQDTSGTTGELFF,TGCGCCAGCAGCCAAGATACTAGCGGGACAACCGGGGAGCTGTTTTTT
NA,TRBJ2-7,16,once,TRBV30,CAWSSPSRARRLEQYF,TGTGCCTGGAGTTCCCCCTCGCGGGCCCGGCGGCTCGAGCAGTACTTC
NA,TRBJ1-2,15,NA,TRBV29-1,CSVEPDTGSNYGYTF,TGCAGCGTTGAACCCGATACAGGGTCCAACTATGGCTACACCTTC